The T cell receptor beta chain under discussion was sequenced for a study of persistence of HIV-infected CD4 T cells. Study-wide points: Compared with CD3/CD28-stimulated cells, CMV- and Gag-responding cells showed lower TCRbeta richness. Antigen-responding cells were enriched for degenerate expanded CDR3beta sequences.

The libraries were made with immunoSEQ version 4 in survey mode. Genomic DNA was diluted to around 10 ng/uL, up to 1 ug per sample. The protocol was immunoSEQ multiplex PCR, while the TCRdb copy is restricted to in-frame clones and leaves out a portion. In the table there are around 40,000 clones, about 87% of which are singletons. The germline V gene has CDR1 SGHRS and CDR2 YFSETQ. With 5 bases removed from V and 3 bases from J, the gap between germline ends came to 22 bases. This CDR3 has 17 amino acids. Cells were stimulated nonspecifically with anti-CD3/anti-CD28 magnetic beads. Responding CD4+ T cells were sorted by upregulation of both CD40 ligand and CD69. Regarding this clone: The antigen remains unidentified.

The sequence was obtained from an adult woman with HIV who was CMV-seropositive. The material sequenced was CD4+ T cells sorted from PBMCs after roughly 17-hour stimulation, taken from a patient who received antiretroviral therapy. The chain joins TRBV5-1 to TRBJ2-3; tentative D call: TRBD2 (6 bases). CDR3 sequence (DNA): TGCGCCAGCAGACCCCTAGATACTAGCCCAAGTACAGATACGCAGTATTTT. Protein: CASRPLDTSPSTDTQYF.